The T cell receptor beta chain under discussion was sequenced for a study of cytomegalovirus exposure and HLA in healthy donors. The CDR3 is 17 amino acids. V was pared by 4 bases and J by 5 bases, with 16 bases of the junction left unmatched. Germline V CDR1 and CDR2: SGHRS, YFSETQ. This clone was seen a handful of times. Its matching antigen is unknown. Study outcomes and limitations: Immune exposure information available was restricted to CMV serostatus. Presence/absence comparisons presumed near-even sequencing depth among donors.

Use of 60 Vbeta and 13 Jbeta primers characterized the PCR. Clones were sequenced by immunoSEQ multiplex PCR, and TCRdb holds only the in-frame ones, with some missing. The sample has some 160,000 clones, approximately 80% seen once; the top ten hold roughly 1.5%. The receptor was derived from a woman aged 18-35 years in good health and CMV-seronegative. The specimen sequenced was PBMCs. The chain joins TRBV5-1 to TRBJ2-7, with TRBD1 matching over 9 bases. CDR3 region: CASSPRSAGTGKNEQYF. The CDR3 DNA follows: TGCGCCAGCAGCCCCCGTTCGGCCGGGACAGGGAAAAACGAGCAGTACTTC.